The clone carrying this TCR beta chain was counted between two and nine times. Its specificity is unknown. Treatment defined: therapeutic diphenylcyclopropenone sensitization with weekly scalp DPC. Those who donated were patients with alopecia, 18 to 70 years of age, and suitable for DPC. The sample originates from a study of human T cells and chemical hapten exposure. Study at large: Small discrepancies in pooled library volume mainly accounted for the varying TCR yields per sample. Study results and limitations: Those TCRs sitting above 1 in 1000 frequency stayed the same with DPC sensitization.

The library attached unique molecular identifiers to individual cDNA molecules. TCRdb re-called the reads with MiXCR, one entry per CDR3 protein. Among 2,500 to 3,000 distinct CDR3 sequences listed, around 41% were seen once. The CDR3 covers 17 residues. Trimming removed 4 bases from V and 6 bases from J; junction bases left unmatched: 13. CDR1 and CDR2 from the germline V gene are SGHNT and YYREEE (reference sequence). This sequence joins TRBV5-4 and TRBJ2-3; TRBD2 matches at 11 bases. This receptor was taken from an adult with alopecia areata. Some clones in this sample may be carry-over from other donors' samples. This table probably holds off-target reads from a library built for another chain. This specimen was whole blood, taken before DPC sensitization or 2, 6, or about 24 weeks after (not recorded which). CDR3 in amino acids: CASSPLTSGKSPDTQYF. CDR3 nucleotides: TGTGCCAGCAGCCCCCTGACTAGCGGGAAGTCCCCCGATACGCAGTATTTT.